This TCR beta chain was recorded in a study of blood T cell repertoires in COVID-19. Study background: PBMCs, B-cell-depleted T cells, or T cells were the source of the cDNA or gDNA that made up the material.

Patients in Seattle were enrolled during active infection, then followed longitudinally. In the source study's methods: Estimates of nucleated cell counts were drawn from the amplification of reference gene primers. The method was immunoSEQ multiplex PCR; TCRdb's version includes in-frame clones alone and lacks a portion of them. V and J calls and clone size are those listed in that table; D and trimming were worked out from the DNA. The data hold over 150,000 clones, with more than 75% observed a single time. The junction had 6 bases not matched to a gene; V was cut back by 10 bases and J by 7 bases. Germline CDR1 and CDR2: WSHSY and SAAADI. This CDR3 spans 13 amino acids.

This chain joins TRBV10-2 and TRBJ1-6, with 8 bases that match TRBD1. Sequenced: peripheral blood. The receptor comes from a woman in her fifties or sixties with COVID-19, enrolled during active disease. The CDR3, as DNA: TGCGCCATTTCGGACAGGGCAAATTCACCCCTCCACTTT. This translates into CAISDRANSPLHF.